This T cell receptor beta chain came from a study of spatial heterogeneity in lung cancer. A distinct unique molecular identifier was carried by each TCR cDNA molecule. In TCRdb, the 5' RACE reads were re-called with MiXCR into one record per CDR3 protein. The data contain about 82,000 distinct CDR3 sequences, roughly 12% of them seen just once; the ten biggest clones take up approximately 4.2%. The time point is: sample taken at primary tumor resection. Frozen PBMC, nontumor lung or tumor provided whole RNA, which was sequenced unsorted. Trimming at V came to 0 bases and at J to 6 bases, leaving 15 bases not matched to a gene. CDR1 and CDR2 from the germline V gene are MNHEY and SMNVEV (reference sequence). The CDR3 extends over 19 amino acids.

The material sequenced was PBMCs, taken at surgery. The chain combines TRBV27 with TRBJ2-1; 9 bases are a match to TRBD2. This TCR was sampled from a male donor with early-stage non-small cell lung cancer. The DNA for the CDR3 is TGTGCCAGCAGTTTATCTGGGCTAGCGGGAAGCGGGATTCGCAATGAGCAGTTCTTC. It is translated as CASSLSGLAGSGIRNEQFF.